The 14 T cell receptor beta chains reported below all come from one sample, sequenced in a study of regulatory T cells in long-lasting Graves disease. Investigators prepared the TCR beta libraries by applying iRepertoire HTBI primers and Arm-PCR of CDR3 regions. TCRdb redid the calling of the multiplex PCR reads with MiXCR, one entry per CDR3 protein. The sample lists approximately 300,000 distinct CDR3 sequences, 15% to 20% seen once, with about 39% in the top ten. Described time point: newly diagnosed GD, antithyroid drugs for less than 3 months. From PBMCs, RNA was extracted and then used to make the TCR library. Here the sequenced sample was peripheral blood mononuclear cells (PBMCs), taken at new diagnosis, from a patient treated with antithyroid drugs. The origin of the receptors is a female donor with Graves disease.

Many counts were recorded for this clonotype. The V and J genes are TRBV30 and TRBJ2-7; D assignment may be TRBD1 or TRBD2 (5 bases each). CDR3 length: 11 amino acids. Trimming stripped 5 bases from V and 3 bases from J, with 8 bases between. Per the germline V gene, CDR1 is GTSNPN and CDR2 is SVGIG (reference sequence). The CDR3 region is CAWGTSYEQYF. CDR3 sequence (DNA): TGTGCCTGGGGGACCAGCTACGAGCAGTACTTC.

V usage is TRBV6-1 and J usage is TRBJ2-7; 7 nucleotides agree with TRBD1. Germline V lookup: CDR1 MNHNS, CDR2 SASEGT. This CDR3 is 14 amino acids long. After removal of 7 bases from V and 2 bases from J, the junction contained 8 bases not matched to a gene. CDR3 residues: CASTHRDRPYEQYF. The CDR3 DNA follows: TGTGCCAGCACCCACCGGGACAGACCCTACGAGCAGTACTTC.

This clonotype was seen at least ten times. This chain joins TRBV19 and TRBJ1-1; D is ambiguous. Germline V CDR1 and CDR2: LNHDA, SQIVND (reference sequence). The CDR3 runs 17 residues. The V and J ends lost 0 bases and 1 base respectively, with 15 bases between them. This CDR3 reads CASSIEEYGDTNTEAFF. CDR3 in DNA: TGTGCCAGTAGTATAGAAGAATACGGGGATACGAACACTGAAGCTTTCTTT.

This clonotype showed up many times. The V call is TRBV29-1, the J call TRBJ2-7; TRBD1 agrees at 7 bases. Germline V lookup: CDR1 SQVTM, CDR2 ANQGSEA. This CDR3 is built from 19 residues. J was trimmed by 3 bases and V by 1 base; bases with no gene match: 21. CDR3 residues: CSVEGTGSGGTGRLYEQYF. In nucleotides, the CDR3 is TGCAGCGTTGAAGGGACAGGAAGTGGGGGAACGGGACGTCTCTACGAGCAGTACTTC.

This clonotype was seen at least ten times. Here the CDR3 reads CASSEAHERAGVFDSPLHF. The CDR3 DNA follows: TGTGCCAGCAGTGAAGCGCACGAGAGGGCAGGGGTTTTTGATTCACCCCTCCACTTT. The rearrangement links TRBV2 to TRBJ1-6; TRBD1 is a possible D gene (6 bases). Germline CDR1 SNHLY, CDR2 FYNNEI. The CDR3 is 19 residues long. V lost 0 bases to trimming and J lost 8 bases, with 23 bases between them.

This clonotype occurred many times. The V gene is TRBV2, the J gene TRBJ2-3, with 11 bases identical to TRBD2. This CDR3 is 19 amino acids long. The J segment lost 0 bases and the V segment lost 1 base, leaving 9 bases of the junction unmatched. Per germline, CDR1 SNHLY and CDR2 FYNNEI. For the CDR3, the DNA is TGTGCCAGCAGTGAAGAGGAAGCTAGCGGGAGGTGGAGCACAGATACGCAGTATTTT. Protein: CASSEEEASGRWSTDTQYF.

In its sample, this clonotype was seen many times. This chain's CDR3 is CASSELSGANVLTF. CDR3 nucleotides: TGTGCCAGCAGTGAACTCTCTGGGGCCAACGTCCTGACTTTC. V is TRBV6-1 and J is TRBJ2-6; D is unresolved. Trimming took off 2 bases at V and 0 bases at J, with 2 bases between the two ends. The V gene's germline CDR1 is MNHNS and CDR2 SASEGT. The CDR3 sequence is 14 residues long.

This clonotype appeared many times. The chain combines TRBV7-9 with TRBJ2-1; the D gene is possibly TRBD2 (5 bases). The germline gives CDR1 SEHNR, CDR2 FQNEAQ (reference sequence). CDR3 size: 16 residues. V was cut by 7 bases and J by 3 bases, with 19 bases left in between. The CDR3 DNA is TGTGCCAGCATGATTCCGGTGGCGGGTTTCTACAATGAGCAGTTCTTC. This encodes CASMIPVAGFYNEQFF.

This clonotype was counted at least ten times. V gene TRBV6-2 or TRBV6-3 combines with J gene TRBJ2-1; 10 bases map to TRBD2. The CDR3 extends over 16 amino acids. Losses at the gene ends were 4 bases for V and 7 bases for J; bases not matched to a gene: 10. Germline CDR1 and CDR2: MNHEY and SVGEGT. The CDR3 loop reads CASSSRASGSWNEQFF. The CDR3 bases are TGTGCCAGCAGTTCCCGCGCTAGCGGGAGTTGGAATGAGCAGTTCTTC.

This clonotype was counted at least ten times. V usage is TRBV10-3 and J usage is TRBJ2-5; D call uncertain. Germline V CDR1 and CDR2: ENHRY, SYGVKD. Trimming took off 0 bases at V and 0 bases at J, with 5 bases between the two ends. The CDR3 sequence is 14 residues long. CDR3 bases: TGTGCCATCAGTGAGTCCGGGTACCAAGAGACCCAGTACTTC. Its protein is CAISESGYQETQYF.

This clonotype was recorded a few times. The J gene is TRBJ2-5, the V gene TRBV3-1; TRBD1 or TRBD2 may be the D gene (5 bases each). Germline V gene sequence: CDR1 LGHDT, CDR2 YNNKEL (reference sequence). V lost 4 bases and J 1 base, leaving 7 bases between the germline ends. The CDR3 extends over 13 amino acids. This CDR3 reads CASSRGIQETQYF. CDR3 in DNA: TGTGCCAGCAGCCGGGGGATCCAAGAGACCCAGTACTTC.

In its sample, this clonotype was seen many times. The chain recombines TRBV6-1 with TRBJ1-2, with TRBD1 matching over 10 bases. The germline gives CDR1 MNHNS, CDR2 SASEGT. The CDR3 sequence is 15 residues long. V lost 7 bases and J lost 4; bases outside the gene matches: 9. The CDR3 DNA sequence: TGTGCCAGCAAGGAAGAGACAGGGGGCGGCTATGGCTACACCTTC. Protein: CASKEETGGGYGYTF.

The table lists this clonotype with many counts. The chain couples TRBV11-2 to TRBJ2-1; a possible D gene is TRBD2 (6 bases). Germline V gene lookup returns CDR1 SGHAT and CDR2 FQNNGV. CDR3 size: 12 residues. With 1 base removed from V and 10 bases from J, the gap between germline ends came to 8 bases. CDR3: CASSLVAEEQFF. The CDR3 coding sequence is TGTGCCAGCAGCTTAGTAGCGGAAGAGCAGTTCTTC. The entire variable domain, with the rest obtained from reference TRBV11-2 and TRBJ2-1, is as follows: EAGVAQSPRYKIIEKRQSVAFWCNPISGHATLYWYQQILGQGPKLLIQFQNNGVVDDSQLPKDRFSAERLKGVDSTLKIQPAKLEDSAVYLCASSLVAEEQFFGPGTRLTVL.

This clonotype was recorded many times. The germline gene is not matched at one end of the junction; a read error may be the cause. The CDR3 loop reads CASSLAGGPHEQYF. CDR3 nucleotides: TGTGCCAGCAGTCTAGCGGGAGGGCCCCACGAGCAGTACTTC. The chain employs TRBV12-3 or TRBV12-4 and TRBJ2-7; 12 bases agree with TRBD2. The CDR3 is made up of 14 amino acids.